This T cell receptor (beta chain) was profiled in a study of control samples from healthy donors and cancer patients. Some clones are missing from TCRdb's copy, which holds only in-frame ones; the method was immunoSEQ multiplex PCR. This sample has under 200,000 clones, with approximately 93% found just once. The CDR3 covers 17 residues. The chain joins TRBV21-1 to TRBJ1-5. TRBV21-1 is noted as a pseudogene. Source material: blood. This TCR derives from a woman in her thirties or forties in good health. The chain's CDR3 is CASSKDGSARESQPQHF. In DNA form, the CDR3 reads TGTGCCAGCAGCAAAGACGGGTCGGCCAGGGAGAGTCAGCCCCAGCATTTT.